One T cell receptor (beta chain) is described in this entry. This sample was included in a study of blood T cell repertoires in COVID-19. About the study: Acute-phase and convalescent COVID-19 samples originated in the United States, Italy and Spain.

Repertoires were generated with immunoSEQ multiplex PCR, while TCRdb's copy carries only in-frame clones and drops some. The repertoire holds 95,000 or so clones, with 75% to 85% as singletons. Patients at the Seattle site were enrolled during active infection and followed longitudinally. The sequencing sample was made of peripheral blood. This receptor was obtained from a man older than 75 with COVID-19, enrolled during active disease.

CDR3 loop: CASSLTVTRTGNEQFF. In DNA form, the CDR3 reads TGTGCCAGCAGCTTAACTGTGACTAGAACGGGCAATGAGCAGTTCTTC. The chain combines TRBV7-3 with TRBJ2-1, with a tentative D call TRBD2 (6 bases). The CDR3 covers 16 residues. Trimming left V 0 bases short and J 6 bases short, with 15 bases between. Germline-derived CDR1 and CDR2 are SGHTA and FQGTGA.